What follows are 22 T cell receptor beta chains derived from one specimen sequenced in a study of cytotoxic CD8 clonotypes in ibrutinib-treated CLL. Profiling relied on immunoSEQ multiplex PCR, and the TCRdb table lists in-frame clones only, not all of them. This sample has around 140,000 clones, with approximately 80% found just once. This specimen consisted of PBMCs, obtained after 36 months of ibrutinib treatment. Source of these receptors: a human donor with chronic lymphocytic leukemia.

The rearrangement uses TRBV12-5 and TRBJ2-3; no clear D gene. The ends were cut back, 5 bases at V and 1 base at J, with 10 bases in the middle. This CDR3 has 14 amino acids. Germline V CDR1 and CDR2: LGHNT, FRNRAP. The CDR3 DNA sequence: TGTGCTAGTGGTGCCCCGTCGGGCACAGATACGCAGTATTTT. It is translated as CASGAPSGTDTQYF.

With respect to this clone: This specimen includes other DNA sequences encoding the same CDR3. V usage is TRBV4-2 and J usage is TRBJ2-3; 7 bases align to TRBD1. The CDR3 spans 14 residues. CDR1 and CDR2 from the germline V gene are LGHNA and YNFKEQ. The V and J ends lost 3 bases and 0 bases, in that order; junction bases with no gene match: 0. The CDR3 spells CASSQDRSTDTQYF. CDR3 DNA: TGTGCCAGCAGCCAGGACAGGAGCACAGATACGCAGTATTTT.

The chain has TRBV27 and TRBJ2-5; unclear D gene. This CDR3 has 13 amino acids. The germline V gene encodes CDR1 MNHEY and CDR2 SMNVEV (reference sequence). Trimming stripped 7 bases from V and 6 bases from J, with 15 bases between. The CDR3 sequence is CASKIGSSKTQYF. The CDR3 bases are TGTGCCAGCAAGATAGGTAGTTCCAAGACCCAGTACTTC.

The table lists this clone with a few counts. The V call is TRBV6-5, the J call TRBJ2-3; weak D call: TRBD2 (6 bases). This CDR3 has 14 amino acids. Germline CDR1 is MNHEY and CDR2 is SVGAGI. V was cut by 7 bases and J by 3 bases, with 14 bases left in between. The CDR3 reads CASKMGGETDTQYF. CDR3 sequence (DNA): TGTGCCAGCAAAATGGGCGGGGAAACAGATACGCAGTATTTT.

This clone has more than one count but fewer than ten. The J gene is TRBJ2-7, the V gene TRBV28; the match to TRBD2 covers 10 bases. Trimming took 1 base from V and 11 from J; bases not matched to a gene: 14. The CDR3 extends over 16 amino acids. CDR1 and CDR2 (germline): MDHEN, SYDVKM. The CDR3 DNA is TGTGCCAGCAGTTTATACCAAGGACTAGCGGCACAGGGGGAGTACTTC. Amino acid sequence: CASSLYQGLAAQGEYF.

The rearrangement uses TRBV7-9 and TRBJ2-3; D uncertain. With 5 bases removed from V and 7 bases from J, the gap between germline ends came to 13 bases. CDR1 is SEHNR and CDR2 is FQNEAQ in the germline V gene (reference sequence). The CDR3 consists of 13 residues. The DNA of the CDR3 is TGTGCCAGCAGCCCACCGAGTAGATATACGCAGTATTTT. Translating it yields CASSPPSRYTQYF.

A single count supports this clone. V usage is TRBV23-1 and J usage is TRBJ2-6, with 10 bases aligning to TRBD1. TRBV23-1 is an open reading frame whose function is uncertain. Trimming took 5 bases from V and 0 from J; bases not matched to a gene: 7. This CDR3 spans 18 amino acids. CDR3 region: CASSYRDRGTSGANVLTF. The CDR3 DNA reads TGCGCCAGCAGTTACCGGGACAGGGGAACCTCTGGGGCCAACGTCCTGACTTTC.

The chain combines TRBV30 with TRBJ2-3; D is perhaps TRBD2 (5 bases). Germline loops: CDR1 GTSNPN, CDR2 SVGIG (reference sequence). The length of the CDR3 is 14 residues. Between the trimmed V and J ends, which lost 0 bases and 2 bases, there was a span of 9 bases. CDR3: CAWSVGLNTDTQYF. In nucleotides, the CDR3 is TGTGCCTGGAGTGTAGGACTGAACACAGATACGCAGTATTTT.

This clone was seen just once. The V and J genes are TRBV5-1 and TRBJ2-7; D ambiguous. Germline assignment: CDR1 SGHRS and CDR2 YFSETQ. There are 14 residues in the CDR3. The V and J ends lost 4 bases and 2 bases respectively, with 13 bases between them. CDR3 DNA: TGCGCCAGCAGCCCGTGGGAATGGACCTACGAGCAGTACTTC. Protein: CASSPWEWTYEQYF.

The rearrangement links TRBV6-5 to TRBJ2-7; 12 bases align to TRBD2. Germline CDR1 and CDR2: MNHEY and SVGAGI. The CDR3 contains 14 residues. J was trimmed by 5 bases and V by 5 bases; bases with no gene match: 4. The CDR3 region has the DNA TGTGCCAGCAGTCCGACTAGCGGGAGTGACGAGCAGTACTTC. Protein sequence: CASSPTSGSDEQYF.

This rearrangement joins TRBV2 to TRBJ2-3; the D gene could be TRBD1 or TRBD2 (5 bases each). V gave up 7 bases and J gave up 1 base, with 15 bases separating them. This CDR3 comprises 15 residues. In germline, CDR1 is SNHLY, CDR2 FYNNEI. This chain's CDR3 is CASTIEGWGTDTQYF. The CDR3 DNA reads TGTGCCAGCACCATCGAGGGGTGGGGCACAGATACGCAGTATTTT.

The chain joins TRBV7-9 to TRBJ2-3; TRBD2 aligns across 13 bases. The CDR3 extends over 17 amino acids. The junction had 9 bases not matched to a gene; V was cut back by 3 bases and J by 6 bases. Looked up from germline, CDR1 is SEHNR and CDR2 is FQNEAQ (reference sequence). In nucleotides, the CDR3 is TGTGCCAGCAGCTTTCGGACTAGCGGGAGAGGGGCGGATACGCAGTATTTT. The encoded protein is CASSFRTSGRGADTQYF.

CDR3 amino acids: CASSEAFSWIRNSPLHF. Here the CDR3 DNA reads TGTGCCAGCAGCGAGGCTTTTTCCTGGATCCGTAATTCACCCCTCCACTTT. The rearrangement uses TRBV5-6 and TRBJ1-6; D is undetermined. Trimming cost V 4 bases and J 6 bases, with 20 bases left between them. CDR1 and CDR2 from the germline V gene are SGHDT and YYEEEE. The CDR3 has 17 amino acids. The whole variable domain, remainder taken from reference TRBV5-6 and TRBJ1-6, is DAGVTQSPTHLIKTRGQQVTLRCSPKSGHDTVSWYQQALGQGPQFIFQYYEEEERQRGNFPDRFSGHQFPNYSSELNVNALLLGDSALYLCASSEAFSWIRNSPLHFGNGTRLTVT.

The chain joins TRBV10-1 to TRBJ2-1; D not certain. The germline V gene has CDR1 WNHNN and CDR2 SYGVQD (reference sequence). CDR3 length: 12 residues. The germline V and J ends were trimmed by 5 bases and 5 bases, with 7 bases remaining between them. CDR3 amino acids: CASSRADNEQFF. Here the CDR3 DNA reads TGCGCCAGCAGTCGGGCGGACAATGAGCAGTTCTTC.

The genes are TRBV5-4 and TRBJ1-1, with D uncertain. CDR3 length equals 14 residues. CDR1 and CDR2 from the germline V gene are SGHNT and YYREEE (reference sequence). Deletions cut 2 bases from V and 0 bases from J, with 8 bases between. DNA for the CDR3: TGTGCCAGCAGCTTTGGAATCCTGAACACTGAAGCTTTCTTT. It yields the protein CASSFGILNTEAFF.

This chain uses TRBV25-1 with TRBJ2-1, with TRBD2 matching over 7 bases. The CDR3 covers 16 residues. J was trimmed by 4 bases and V by 8 bases; bases with no gene match: 14. From germline, CDR1 is MGHDK and CDR2 SYGVNS. The CDR3 is CASVSVRDYPYNEQFF. The CDR3 DNA reads as TGTGCCAGCGTTAGCGTCCGGGACTACCCATACAATGAGCAGTTCTTC.

This rearrangement joins TRBV5-1 to TRBJ2-7; D call uncertain. This CDR3 contains 14 residues. CDR1 and CDR2 from the germline V gene are SGHRS and YFSETQ. Trimming removed 0 bases from V and 4 bases from J, with 11 bases in between. CDR3 in DNA: TGCGCCAGCAGCTTGGTCGGAGCTCCGTACGAGCAGTACTTC. It translates to CASSLVGAPYEQYF.

The rearrangement links TRBV6-6 to TRBJ2-7; D ambiguous. Trimming removed 2 bases at V and 5 bases at J, with 19 bases between. Per germline, CDR1 MNHNY and CDR2 SVGAGI (reference sequence). There are 16 residues in the CDR3. CDR3 DNA: TGTGCCAGCAGTTACCGGTGGGTTAGCACCCGACACGAGCAGTACTTC. As protein: CASSYRWVSTRHEQYF.

The chain is built from TRBV6-1 and TRBJ2-5; TRBD2 might be the D (5 bases). With 3 bases removed from V and 7 bases from J, the gap between germline ends came to 12 bases. CDR3 length: 13 amino acids. Germline-derived CDR1 and CDR2 are MNHNS and SASEGT. The CDR3 DNA follows: TGTGCCAGCAGTGAGGTGGGAGAGGGGACCCAGTACTTC. Translation gives CASSEVGEGTQYF.

The J gene is TRBJ2-7, the V gene TRBV6-1; 9 bases align to TRBD2. Germline V gives CDR1 MNHNS, CDR2 SASEGT. J gave up 0 bases and V 6 bases, and 6 bases lay outside the gene matches. The CDR3 runs 15 residues. CDR3 sequence reads: CASRTSGGSSYEQYF. Here the CDR3 DNA reads TGTGCCAGCAGGACTAGCGGAGGGAGCTCCTACGAGCAGTACTTC.

V and J are TRBV6-1 and TRBJ2-2; perhaps TRBD2 as D (6 bases). The V gene lost 4 bases and the J gene lost 7 bases, with 7 bases spanning the gap. CDR1 is MNHNS, CDR2 SASEGT, per germline. The CDR3 is 12 residues long. The CDR3 DNA is TGTGCCAGCAGTGGGAGGGTCGGGGAGCTGTTTTTT. Translating it yields CASSGRVGELFF.

The rearrangement uses TRBV10-3 and TRBJ2-7, with a possible D match to TRBD2 (5 bases). The germline V gene encodes CDR1 ENHRY and CDR2 SYGVKD. The CDR3 spans 14 residues. Trimming removed 4 bases from V and 0 bases from J, with 10 bases in between. The CDR3 protein is CAISASGVSYEQYF. CDR3 nucleotides: TGTGCCATCAGTGCCAGCGGTGTCTCCTACGAGCAGTACTTC.